This T cell receptor (beta chain) was observed in a study of blood T cell repertoires in COVID-19. The V gene lost 2 bases and the J gene lost 10 bases, with 13 bases spanning the gap. This CDR3 contains 12 residues. Germline loops: CDR1 SGHNT, CDR2 YYREEE (reference sequence). Sequencing was performed with immunoSEQ multiplex PCR; in TCRdb, only in-frame clones are kept and a portion is missing. The sample has some 150,000 clones; about nine tenths are singletons. This chain connects TRBV5-4 to TRBJ2-7, with a weak D call TRBD1 (5 bases). Source material: peripheral blood. This receptor was obtained from a woman aged 45-59 years with acute or convalescent COVID-19. This CDR3 is CASSLTVGEQYF. The CDR3 DNA reads TGTGCCAGCAGCTTAACTGTAGGGGAACAGTACTTC.